This TCR beta chain was captured in a study of blood T cell repertoires in COVID-19. Overall study context: Acute and convalescent COVID-19 samples came from the United States, Italy and Spain. Sources were T cells, B-cell-depleted T cells, or PBMCs; the material itself was cDNA or gDNA.

Each exposed participant met a COVID-19 case in the 2 weeks preceding study entry. In germline, CDR1 is MNHEY, CDR2 SMNVEV (reference sequence). CDR3 length: 15 residues. With V trimmed by 5 bases and J by 0 bases, 5 bases remained unmatched. In the original workflow: For nucleated cells, counts were estimated from reference gene primer amplification. Measured with immunoSEQ multiplex PCR; TCRdb has only the in-frame clones, and not every one. The V and J calls and the clone size are those of that table, but D and trimming were determined from the DNA. This table has a few hundred thousand clones, approximately 90% appearing once.

Sequenced input: PBMCs or T cells enriched from blood (not recorded which). This receptor was taken from a woman aged 35 to 49 who had been exposed to COVID-19. The chain is built from TRBV27 and TRBJ1-2, with 8 nucleotides matching TRBD1. CDR3 nucleotide sequence: TGTGCCAGCAGTCCACTGGGACAGGCTAACTATGGCTACACCTTC. Translating gives CASSPLGQANYGYTF.